The 15 T cell receptor beta chains below all came from one sample that was sequenced in a study of blood T cell repertoires in COVID-19. Measured with immunoSEQ multiplex PCR; TCRdb has only the in-frame clones, and not every one. The profile shows 150,000 to 200,000 clones, 70% to 85% of them singletons. The sequencing input was PBMCs or T cells enriched from blood (not recorded which). The receptors here all came from a woman aged 55-70 years with acute COVID-19.

The V and J genes are TRBV11-2 and TRBJ2-2, with D tentatively TRBD2 (6 bases). The CDR3 has 16 amino acids. The germline CDR1 and CDR2 sequences are SGHAT and FQNNGV. Trimming removed 1 base at V and 4 bases at J, with 13 bases between. The CDR3 loop reads CASSLAPRRGTGELFF. CDR3 bases: TGTGCCAGCAGCTTAGCTCCTCGGCGGGGCACCGGGGAGCTGTTTTTT.

This clone has only a few counts. The V gene is TRBV2, the J gene TRBJ1-1; 9 bases are shared with TRBD1. The V gene's germline CDR1 is SNHLY and CDR2 FYNNEI. This CDR3 spans 14 amino acids. Unmatched junction bases numbered 8, after V lost 7 bases and J lost 5 bases. The CDR3 DNA reads as TGTGCCAGCATCGGGAACAGGGGGCGGACTGAAGCTTTCTTT. It codes for CASIGNRGRTEAFF. The full variable domain, in which reference TRBV2 and TRBJ1-1 provide the parts outside the CDR3, is EPEVTQTPSHQVTQMGQEVILRCVPISNHLYFYWYRQILGQKVEFLVSFYNNEISEKSEIFDDQFSVERPDGSNFTLKIRSTKLEDSAMYFCASIGNRGRTEAFFGQGTRLTVV.

The chain combines TRBV7-9 with TRBJ2-7; the match to TRBD1 covers 7 bases. V lost 1 base and J lost 3; bases outside the gene matches: 6. The CDR3 spans 15 residues. The germline V gene has CDR1 SEHNR and CDR2 FQNEAQ (reference sequence). This CDR3 reads CASSLVWGQHYEQYF. The CDR3 nucleotides read TGTGCCAGCAGCTTAGTCTGGGGACAGCACTACGAGCAGTACTTC.

The genes are TRBV4-3 and TRBJ1-2; D unresolved. CDR3 length: 16 amino acids. Germline CDR1 and CDR2: LGHNA and YSLEER. V dropped 0 bases and J dropped 2 bases, with 13 bases sitting between them. CDR3 region: CASSQDHNVANYGYTF. DNA for the CDR3: TGCGCCAGCAGCCAAGACCACAACGTAGCCAACTATGGCTACACCTTC.

The rearrangement uses TRBV28 and TRBJ1-2; a possible D gene is TRBD1 (5 bases). CDR1 is MDHEN and CDR2 is SYDVKM in the germline V gene. V gave up 5 bases and J gave up 2 bases, with 9 bases separating them. CDR3 length equals 13 residues. CDR3 sequence reads: CASSPPGNYGYTF. CDR3 in DNA: TGTGCCAGCAGTCCCCCAGGGAACTATGGCTACACCTTC.

The chain recombines TRBV24-1 with TRBJ2-1, with D uncertain. From germline, CDR1 is KGHDR and CDR2 SFDVKD. Trimming took off 3 bases at V and 4 bases at J, with 9 bases between the two ends. The CDR3 length is 14 residues. CDR3: CATSDPSAYNEQFF. CDR3 bases: TGTGCCACCAGTGATCCCAGCGCTTACAATGAGCAGTTCTTC.

The chain joins TRBV9 to TRBJ2-5; TRBD1 is a possible D gene (5 bases). The length of the CDR3 is 14 residues. Per germline, CDR1 SGDLS and CDR2 YYNGEE. Trimming stripped 0 bases from V and 5 bases from J, with 11 bases between. The CDR3 sequence is CASSVAGAVETQYF. CDR3 sequence (DNA): TGTGCCAGCAGCGTAGCTGGGGCTGTGGAGACCCAGTACTTC.

The J gene is TRBJ2-3, the V gene TRBV2; 9 bases are a match to TRBD2. Germline assignment: CDR1 SNHLY and CDR2 FYNNEI. V dropped 6 bases and J dropped 2; count of bases not matched to a gene: 9. The CDR3 extends over 16 amino acids. CDR3 loop: CASRDRSSGNTDTQYF. CDR3 sequence (DNA): TGTGCCAGCAGGGATCGCTCTAGCGGGAACACAGATACGCAGTATTTT.

This clone appeared once. The gene calls are TRBV4-3 and TRBJ2-1; possibly TRBD1 for D (5 bases). Germline CDR1 and CDR2: LGHNA and YSLEER. CDR3 length: 14 amino acids. V was clipped by 2 bases and J by 4 bases, with 9 bases between them. CDR3 sequence (DNA): TGCGCCAGCAGCCAACCGGACAAATACAATGAGCAGTTCTTC. Protein: CASSQPDKYNEQFF.

A few counts support this clone. The chain is built from TRBV29-1 and TRBJ1-2; no clear D gene. Trimming removed 4 bases at V and 7 bases at J, with 16 bases between. CDR1 and CDR2 from the germline V gene are SQVTM and ANQGSEA. The CDR3 loop spans 13 amino acids. The chain's CDR3 is CSVGSEITAGYTF. CDR3 DNA: TGCAGCGTTGGGTCCGAGATAACTGCTGGCTACACCTTC.

The chain is built from TRBV29-1 and TRBJ2-7; 9 nucleotides align to TRBD2. CDR1 is SQVTM, CDR2 ANQGSEA, per germline. Germline trimming cut 7 bases from V and 3 bases from J; bases unmatched to any gene: 7. The CDR3 loop spans 13 amino acids. CDR3: CSAKGLAGYEQYF. CDR3 DNA: TGCAGCGCCAAGGGACTAGCCGGCTACGAGCAGTACTTC.

This clone was counted a few times. The genes are TRBV15 and TRBJ2-5, with 7 bases lining up with TRBD1. V lost 3 bases and J lost 6; bases outside the gene matches: 13. The CDR3 extends over 16 amino acids. CDR1 and CDR2 from the germline V gene are LNHNV and YYDKDF (reference sequence). CDR3 sequence (DNA): TGTGCCACCAGCAGCGGCCCCAGGGGCAGGGGGAAGACCCAGTACTTC. It is translated as CATSSGPRGRGKTQYF.

The V call is TRBV3-1 (or the pseudogene TRBV3-2), the J call TRBJ2-3, with a possible D match to TRBD2 (7 bases). There are 16 residues in the CDR3. V dropped 1 base and J dropped 6 bases, with 17 bases sitting between them. Germline assignment: CDR1 LGHDT and CDR2 YNNKEL (reference sequence). CDR3 residues: CASSQAGGANLDTQYF. The DNA for the CDR3 is TGTGCCAGCAGCCAAGCGGGGGGCGCGAACCTCGATACGCAGTATTTT.

J is TRBJ2-1 and V is TRBV9; TRBD2 might be the D (6 bases). Germline values: CDR1 SGDLS, CDR2 YYNGEE. Trimming pared 3 bases from V and 3 bases from J, leaving 13 bases between. The CDR3 runs to 15 residues. The CDR3 DNA follows: TGTGCCAGCAGCGGGTCGGGGGTCCTCTACAATGAGCAGTTCTTC. The encoded protein is CASSGSGVLYNEQFF.

The J gene is TRBJ2-1, the V gene TRBV7-2; the D gene is possibly TRBD2 (6 bases). CDR1 is SGHTA, CDR2 FQGNSA, per germline. CDR3 length equals 15 residues. V lost 4 bases, J lost 1 base, and 11 bases lay in between. The CDR3 DNA is TGTGCCAGCAGCTCCACTAGCCCATCCTACAATGAGCAGTTCTTC. It specifies CASSSTSPSYNEQFF.